This is a list of T cell receptor beta chains from one sample in a study of early T cells in non-severe SARS-CoV-2 infection. TCRdb re-called the 5' RACE reads through MiXCR, storing one row per CDR3 protein. The sample has some 100,000 distinct CDR3 sequences, roughly 14% seen once. The sequenced material came from whole blood. These receptors were obtained from an adult who was a healthcare worker with PCR-confirmed SARS-CoV-2 infection or an uninfected control (not recorded which). The CDR3 runs from the conserved cysteine through the conserved F or W. Fields, in order: D gene, clone size, J gene, V gene, CDR3 DNA, CDR3 protein. D genes are given only for firm matches. For some rows the clone size is stated as once, few or many, or as a class when expanded; others skip it.

>TRBD2|few|TRBJ2-6|TRBV11-2
TGTGCCAGCAGCCATTGGACTAGCGGGGGCTCTACTTACTCTGGGGCCAACGTCCTGACTTTC
CASSHWTSGGSTYSGANVLTF
>.|.|TRBJ1-5|TRBV20-1
TGCAGTGCTAGGCGGAAGAATCAGCCCCAGCATTTT
CSARRKNQPQHF
>.|.|TRBJ1-5|TRBV9
TGTGCCAGCAGCGTAGGTGCAGGGGCTAATAGCAATCAGCCCCAGCATTTT
CASSVGAGANSNQPQHF
>.|many|TRBJ2-1|TRBV11-2
TGTGCCAGCAGCCTGCGAGAAGAGCAGTTCTTC
CASSLREEQFF
>TRBD1|few|TRBJ2-6|TRBV19
TGTGCCAGTAGTACGCGGGACAGGGGCTCTGGGGCCAACGTCCTGACTTTC
CASSTRDRGSGANVLTF
>TRBD1|many|TRBJ1-1|TRBV13
TGTGCCAGCCAGACAGGGGAGGCTGAAGCTTTCTTT
CASQTGEAEAFF
>.|few|TRBJ2-2|TRBV5-1
TGCGCCAGCAGCTTGATAGGAAACACCGGGGAGCTGTTTTTT
CASSLIGNTGELFF
>.|.|TRBJ2-5|TRBV5-1
TGCGCCAGCAGCTTGGGACCCACCCCCAAGGAGACCCAGTACTTC
CASSLGPTPKETQYF
>.|few|TRBJ1-3|TRBV5-1
TGCGCCAGCAGCTTCACCGGCCAGGACTCTGGAAACACCATATATTTT
CASSFTGQDSGNTIYF
>TRBD2|.|TRBJ2-5|TRBV20-1
TGCAGTGCTAGAGGGGCTAGCGGGTTGACCCAGTACTTC
CSARGASGLTQYF
>.|few|TRBJ1-5|TRBV20-1
TGCAGTGCTAGTATTTTTACGGGGGGTATGGGCAATCAGCCCCAGCATTTT
CSASIFTGGMGNQPQHF
>.|.|TRBJ1-2|TRBV28
TGTGCCAGCTTAGGGGGGGCCTATGGCTACACCTTC
CASLGGAYGYTF
>.|.|TRBJ2-3|TRBV6-4
TGTGCCAGCAGTGTATCTGTGAGGAGCACAGATACGCAGTATTTT
CASSVSVRSTDTQYF
>.|few|TRBJ1-3|TRBV5-1
TGCGCCAGCAGCTTGAGCGCGTTCTCTGGAAACACCATATATTTT
CASSLSAFSGNTIYF
>.|few|TRBJ1-3|TRBV28
TGTGCCAGCAGTTTAGGAGGGACTGGAAACACCATATATTTT
CASSLGGTGNTIYF
>.|many|TRBJ2-1|TRBV5-1
TGCGCCAGCACCCCCGGGGGAAGTTACAATGAGCAGTTCTTC
CASTPGGSYNEQFF
>TRBD2|.|TRBJ2-2|TRBV20-1
TGCAGTGCTAGTCCCTCCTTCGGGACTAGCGGATATCTCCGGGAGCTGTTTTTT
CSASPSFGTSGYLRELFF
>.|.|TRBJ1-2|TRBV9
TGTGCCAGCAGCAGCCAGGGGAATCTAGGCTATGGCTACACCTTC
CASSSQGNLGYGYTF
>TRBD2|.|TRBJ2-1|TRBV6-6
TGTGCCAGCAGTTACTCTCGGACTAGCGGGGGGACAAAGGCCCTTGAGCAGTTCTTC
CASSYSRTSGGTKALEQFF
>.|once|TRBJ1-1|TRBV7-8
TGTGCCAGCAGCTTAGTCATTAACAGGGAGGACCGCCTGAACACTGAAGCTTTCTTT
CASSLVINREDRLNTEAFF
>.|.|TRBJ1-1|TRBV4-1
TGCGCCAGCAGCCAACTTACGGGGCGTCACATGAACACTGAAGCTTTCTTT
CASSQLTGRHMNTEAFF
>TRBD1|few|TRBJ2-5|TRBV29-1
TGCAGCGTTGATTATGGGACAGGGGGCGAGCAGACCCAGTACTTC
CSVDYGTGGEQTQYF
>TRBD1|few|TRBJ2-5|TRBV20-1
TGCAGTGCTAGGGTTCCGGGACAGCAAGAGACCCAGTACTTC
CSARVPGQQETQYF
>.|.|TRBJ2-3|TRBV7-9
TGTGCCAGCAGCTTAATCTCCGGGGCTTGGGGGGCAGATACGCAGTATTTT
CASSLISGAWGADTQYF
>.|.|TRBJ2-3|TRBV3-1
TGTGCCAGCAGCCAAGATTTTGGGGTAGGGCAGGGTTCCACAGATACGCAGTATTTT
CASSQDFGVGQGSTDTQYF
>.|many|TRBJ1-4|TRBV4-1
TGCGCCAGCTACGACACTCGGTACCTGTTTTTT
CASYDTRYLFF
>.|.|TRBJ1-2|TRBV6-5
TGTGCCAGCAAAATGGACGGGGGCACAGGAGGGGGCTACACCTTC
CASKMDGGTGGGYTF
>.|many|TRBJ1-2|TRBV29-1
TGCAGCGTTGAAGATAAAGCTAACTATGGCTACACCTTC
CSVEDKANYGYTF
>.|many|TRBJ1-2|TRBV24-1
TGTGCCACCAGTGATCGGCGGCATGGCTACACCTTC
CATSDRRHGYTF
>.|.|TRBJ1-2|TRBV3-1
TGTGCCAGCAGCCAACGTACAGAGAACTATGGCTACACCTTC
CASSQRTENYGYTF
>.|many|TRBJ1-5|TRBV19
TGTGCCAGTAACCCGGGGCCCCGCAATCAGCCCCAGCATTTT
CASNPGPRNQPQHF
>.|few|TRBJ1-3|TRBV12-3/TRBV12-4
TGTGCCAGCAGTTTGGTAGGGGCTGGAAACACCATATATTTT
CASSLVGAGNTIYF
>.|many|TRBJ2-3|TRBV7-3
TGTGCCAGCAGCTCCGTGACAGATACGCAGTATTTT
CASSSVTDTQYF
>.|many|TRBJ2-3|TRBV24-1
TGTGCCACCAGTGATTTGGCCAGGCAGTATTTT
CATSDLARQYF
>.|few|TRBJ1-6|TRBV5-1
TGCGCCAGCAGCTTGAGGAGGCCTTCACCCCTCCACTTT
CASSLRRPSPLHF
>.|.|TRBJ2-1|TRBV11-2
TGTGCCAGCAGCTTGAGGAATGAGCAGTTCTTC
CASSLRNEQFF
>.|many|TRBJ1-5|TRBV30
TGTGCCTGGAGTCCTCCGGGAAAACCCCAGCATTTT
CAWSPPGKPQHF
>.|few|TRBJ1-1|TRBV18
TGTGCCAGCTCTCACCGGGGGAATAGGGGTGGTATGAACACTGAAGCTTTCTTT
CASSHRGNRGGMNTEAFF